These 20 T cell receptor beta chains originate from one sample sequenced in a study of beta chain features in type 1 diabetes. The antigens these receptors bind are not known. The entirety of the isolated RNA underwent reverse transcription, so expressed TCRB transcripts were sequenced. Produced via immunoSEQ multiplex PCR; TCRdb's table is partial and in-frame only. This sample has more than 120,000 clones, with roughly an eighth found just once. Findings and caveats of the study: People with Type 1 diabetes carried modestly yet significantly shorter TCRB CDR3s in all four CD4+ subsets.

Sequencing was performed on central memory CD4+ T cells from blood. These TCRs come from a man younger than 30 with type 1 diabetes.

This clone came up a few times. The chain joins TRBV11-2 to TRBJ2-2; weak D call: TRBD2 (5 bases). CDR3 length: 16 amino acids. Looked up from germline, CDR1 is SGHAT and CDR2 is FQNNGV. The V end lost 5 bases, the J end lost 3 bases, and 16 bases lay between the germline ends. The CDR3 region is CASSPIAGGYTGELFF. For the CDR3, the DNA is TGTGCCAGCAGCCCAATAGCCGGCGGGTACACCGGGGAGCTGTTTTTT.

The chain couples TRBV7-2 to TRBJ2-1; TRBD2 matches at 12 bases. V shed 5 bases and J 7 bases; nucleotides not matched to a gene: 18. Germline V lookup: CDR1 SGHTA, CDR2 FQGNSA. This CDR3 has 19 residues. The CDR3 here is CASSPTTGLAGSRRNEQFF. The DNA for the CDR3 is TGTGCCAGCAGCCCTACGACGGGACTAGCGGGCTCCAGGCGGAATGAGCAGTTCTTC.

The chain uses TRBV29-1 and TRBJ2-5, with D unclear. This CDR3 has 13 amino acids. V lost 7 bases and J lost 2, with 14 bases in between. The germline V gene has CDR1 SQVTM and CDR2 ANQGSEA. The CDR3 nucleotides are TGCAGCGCCATAGTCCCGGGTCAAGAGACCCAGTACTTC. Amino acids: CSAIVPGQETQYF.

This clone was found a few times. V usage is TRBV11-2 and J usage is TRBJ2-1, with D possibly being TRBD1 (6 bases). V gave up 0 bases and J gave up 7 bases, with 16 bases separating them. CDR3 length: 16 amino acids. Germline V gives CDR1 SGHAT, CDR2 FQNNGV. The CDR3: CASSLDRSRGSNEQFF. Written as DNA, the CDR3 is TGTGCCAGCAGCTTAGATCGCTCCAGGGGCTCGAATGAGCAGTTCTTC.

This clone was observed a handful of times. The V call is TRBV18, the J call TRBJ2-2; tentatively, D is TRBD1 (5 bases). V dropped 2 bases and J dropped 0 bases, with 13 bases sitting between them. The V gene's germline CDR1 is KGHSH and CDR2 LQKENI. The CDR3 runs to 17 residues. The CDR3 DNA follows: TGTGCCAGCTCACCAGTTTTGACAGTTGCGAACACCGGGGAGCTGTTTTTT. Residues: CASSPVLTVANTGELFF.

This clone was counted a few times. The gene calls are TRBV30 and TRBJ1-1, with unresolved D. The CDR3 totals 12 residues. V was pared by 2 bases and J by 8 bases, with 12 bases between. Germline V gene sequence: CDR1 GTSNPN, CDR2 SVGIG (reference sequence). CDR3 coding DNA: TGTGCCTGGAGTTCTTATGGGATGGAAGCTTTCTTT. Its translation is CAWSSYGMEAFF. Filled out from reference TRBV30 and TRBJ1-1, the complete variable domain reads SQTIHQWPATLVQPVGSPLSLECTVEGTSNPNLYWYRQAAGRGLQLLFYSVGIGQISSEVPQNLSASRPQDRQFILSSKKLLLSDSGFYLCAWSSYGMEAFFGQGTRLTVV.

The chain recombines TRBV2 with TRBJ2-3; D not certain. CDR3 length equals 10 residues. Trimming took off 6 bases at V and 2 bases at J, with 0 bases between the two ends. Germline assignment: CDR1 SNHLY and CDR2 FYNNEI. The CDR3 DNA reads TGTGCCAGCAGCACAGATACGCAGTATTTT. It specifies CASSTDTQYF.

The chain links TRBV11-2 to TRBJ2-2; D call uncertain. The CDR3 totals 13 residues. V was shortened by 4 bases and J by 6 bases, with 9 bases between the two germline ends. Germline V gene lookup returns CDR1 SGHAT and CDR2 FQNNGV. The CDR3: CASSSRSAGELFF. CDR3 in DNA: TGTGCCAGCAGCTCCCGGTCGGCCGGGGAGCTGTTTTTT. Supplemented by reference TRBV11-2 and TRBJ2-2, the full variable domain reads EAGVAQSPRYKIIEKRQSVAFWCNPISGHATLYWYQQILGQGPKLLIQFQNNGVVDDSQLPKDRFSAERLKGVDSTLKIQPAKLEDSAVYLCASSSRSAGELFFGEGSRLTVL.

In its sample, this clone was seen a few times. The chain recombines TRBV20-1 with TRBJ2-7; the D gene is possibly TRBD1 (6 bases). Trimming removed 5 bases from V and 3 bases from J, with 8 bases in between. This CDR3 region has 11 residues. The germline V gene has CDR1 DFQATT and CDR2 SNEGSKA (reference sequence). CDR3 coding DNA: TGCAGTGCTGGCAGGGGCTACGAGCAGTACTTC. This translates into CSAGRGYEQYF.

This clone has only a few counts. The genes are TRBV30 and TRBJ1-1; D unclear. V lost 5 bases and J 0 bases, leaving 16 bases between the germline ends. CDR3 size: 15 residues. The V gene's germline CDR1 is GTSNPN and CDR2 SVGIG (reference sequence). The CDR3 sequence is CAWGLDRFMNTEAFF. CDR3 in DNA: TGTGCCTGGGGCCTCGATAGGTTCATGAACACTGAAGCTTTCTTT.

This clone was seen at least ten times. The J gene is TRBJ2-1, the V gene TRBV6-6, with D unclear. V shed 5 bases and J shed 4 bases, with 3 bases lying between them. Germline-derived CDR1 and CDR2 are MNHNY and SVGAGI (reference sequence). The CDR3 is 11 residues long. CDR3 protein: CASSNYNEQFF. The CDR3 DNA reads as TGTGCCAGCAGTAATTACAATGAGCAGTTCTTC.

The gene calls are TRBV29-1 and TRBJ1-5; D gene ambiguous. This CDR3 has 11 amino acids. V was trimmed by 7 bases and J by 5 bases, leaving 9 bases between them. Germline assignment: CDR1 SQVTM and CDR2 ANQGSEA. CDR3 nucleotide sequence: TGCAGCGCCGAAAAGTATCAGCCCCAGCATTTT. Encoded protein: CSAEKYQPQHF.

Only a few counts were recorded for this clone. The gene calls are TRBV20-1 and TRBJ1-6, with D maybe TRBD1 (5 bases). V was trimmed by 5 bases and J by 8 bases, leaving 7 bases between them. The CDR3 spans 11 residues. Germline CDR1 and CDR2: DFQATT and SNEGSKA (reference sequence). The CDR3 is CSALQDSPLHF. CDR3 nucleotides: TGCAGTGCTTTACAGGATTCACCCCTCCACTTT.

This clone was observed a few times. This chain joins TRBV20-1 and TRBJ1-2; D not certain. Trimming shortened V by 8 bases and J by 9 bases, and 16 bases separated the two germline ends. The CDR3 runs 11 residues. CDR1 is DFQATT, CDR2 SNEGSKA, per germline (reference sequence). The CDR3, as DNA: TGCAGTTGTGAGGGTTTTAGTCGCTACACCTTC. It is translated as CSCEGFSRYTF.

The J gene is TRBJ2-7, the V gene TRBV15; tentative D call: TRBD2 (7 bases). CDR3 length equals 17 residues. With 10 bases removed from V and 2 bases from J, the gap between germline ends came to 27 bases. CDR1 and CDR2 from the germline V gene are LNHNV and YYDKDF (reference sequence). Here the CDR3 reads CAIFTTSQRDTAYEQYF. DNA for the CDR3: TGTGCCATCTTCACCACCTCTCAGCGGGACACAGCCTACGAGCAGTACTTC. The full variable domain, in which reference TRBV15 and TRBJ2-7 provide the parts outside the CDR3, is DAMVIQNPRYQVTQFGKPVTLSCSQTLNHNVMYWYQQKSSQAPKLLFHYYDKDFNNEADTPDNFQSRRPNTSFCFLDIRSPGLGDTAMYLCAIFTTSQRDTAYEQYFGPGTRLTVT.

The table lists this clone with many counts. The gene calls are TRBV6-1 and TRBJ2-1, with 9 bases lining up with TRBD2. The CDR3 extends over 15 amino acids. Germline V gene lookup returns CDR1 MNHNS and CDR2 SASEGT. V trimming: 2 bases; J trimming: 7 bases; junction bases outside the gene matches: 6. CDR3 sequence reads: CASSESASGANEQFF. DNA of the CDR3: TGTGCCAGCAGTGAATCCGCTAGCGGGGCAAATGAGCAGTTCTTC.

The sample holds many counts of this clone. This chain uses TRBV30 with TRBJ1-5; D is undetermined. The V and J ends lost 3 bases and 7 bases respectively, with 10 bases between them. Germline V lookup: CDR1 GTSNPN, CDR2 SVGIG (reference sequence). The CDR3 covers 12 residues. CDR3: CAWSNPGQPQHF. CDR3 DNA sequence: TGTGCCTGGAGCAATCCGGGACAGCCCCAGCATTTT.

This clone appeared a few times. The chain recombines TRBV4-2 with TRBJ2-3, with TRBD2 matching 9 bases. V shed 0 bases and J 1 base; nucleotides not matched to a gene: 2. The CDR3 runs to 16 residues. Germline CDR1 is LGHNA and CDR2 is YNFKEQ. The CDR3 spells CASSQDPSGGTDTQYF. In nucleotides, the CDR3 is TGTGCCAGCAGCCAAGATCCTAGCGGGGGCACAGATACGCAGTATTTT.

This clone was seen a few times. The chain links TRBV30 to TRBJ1-2; D may be TRBD1 (6 bases). This CDR3 spans 14 amino acids. Deletions cut 2 bases from V and 8 bases from J, with 18 bases between. CDR1 is GTSNPN and CDR2 is SVGIG in the germline V gene (reference sequence). In DNA, the CDR3 is TGTGCCTGGAGTCCCCAGGGAGGGGGTCTAGGCTACACCTTC. Translation gives CAWSPQGGGLGYTF.

This clone was found once. The rearrangement joins TRBV27 to TRBJ2-7; 7 positions agree with TRBD1. Germline-derived CDR1 and CDR2 are MNHEY and SMNVEV (reference sequence). The V and J ends lost 4 bases and 7 bases, in that order; junction bases with no gene match: 10. The CDR3 consists of 14 residues. The CDR3 DNA is TGTGCCAGCAGTTGGGAGCGAGGGGGCCGGGAGCAGTACTTC. This encodes CASSWERGGREQYF.